These 17 T cell receptor beta chains were all obtained from the same sample, sequenced in a study of long-term antiretroviral therapy in people with HIV. Run at survey level, the immunoSEQ assay was version v3.0. Sequenced by immunoSEQ multiplex PCR; TCRdb stores in-frame clones only, minus some. This sample has thousands of clones, with about 80% found just once. The source was unsorted PBMCs, collected 0.4 years before starting antiretroviral therapy. The receptors stem from a man aged 25-45 years with HIV.

The V gene is TRBV29-1, the J gene TRBJ1-2; D ambiguous. This CDR3 has 12 residues. V lost 7 bases and J lost 1, with 10 bases in between. Germline lookup yields CDR1 SQVTM and CDR2 ANQGSEA. As DNA, the CDR3 is TGCAGCGCACTGGCGGTTAACTATGGCTACACCTTC. Protein: CSALAVNYGYTF. Filled out from reference TRBV29-1 and TRBJ1-2, the complete variable domain reads SAVISQKPSRDICQRGTSLTIQCQVDSQVTMMFWYRQQPGQSLTLIATANQGSEATYESGFVIDKFPISRPNLTFSTLTVSNMSPEDSSIYLCSALAVNYGYTFGSGTRLTVV.

CDR3 in amino acids: CASSLAGQGTGANVLTF. The CDR3 region has the DNA TGTGCCAGCAGCTTAGCGGGACAGGGGACTGGGGCCAACGTCCTGACTTTC. The chain employs TRBV7-2 and TRBJ2-6; TRBD1 matches 10 bases. The ends lost 0 bases at V and 2 bases at J; junction bases unmatched: 1. The CDR3 length is 17 residues. The germline V gene has CDR1 SGHTA and CDR2 FQGNSA. The full variable domain, with the rest looked up from reference TRBV7-2 and TRBJ2-6, is GAGVSQSPSNKVTEKGKDVELRCDPISGHTALYWYRQSLGQGLEFLIYFQGNSAPDKSGLPSDRFSAERTGGSVSTLTIQRTQQEDSAVYLCASSLAGQGTGANVLTFGAGSRLTVL.

This clone is categorized as medium-sized. This sequence joins TRBV28 and TRBJ2-1; no clear D. The CDR3 is 14 residues long. Looked up from germline, CDR1 is MDHEN and CDR2 is SYDVKM. V lost 3 bases and J 5 bases, leaving 11 bases between the germline ends. As DNA, the CDR3 is TGTGCCAGCAGTTTCCTTGGCCCCGACAATGAGCAGTTCTTC. Residues: CASSFLGPDNEQFF.

This rearrangement joins TRBV5-1 to TRBJ2-3, with 7 bases lining up with TRBD1. Trimming at V came to 3 bases and at J to 2 bases, leaving 9 bases not matched to a gene. The CDR3 covers 16 residues. CDR1 SGHRS and CDR2 YFSETQ come from the germline V gene. The CDR3 DNA reads TGCGCCAGCAGCTACGGACAGGAAGAAACCACAGATACGCAGTATTTT. This codes for CASSYGQEETTDTQYF.

The genes are TRBV5-1 and TRBJ1-2; 11 positions match TRBD1. This CDR3 region has 14 residues. The germline V gene encodes CDR1 SGHRS and CDR2 YFSETQ. The J segment lost 6 bases and the V segment lost 5 bases, leaving 6 bases of the junction unmatched. CDR3: CASRGQGVFDGYTF. The CDR3, as DNA: TGCGCCAGCAGGGGACAGGGGGTTTTTGATGGCTACACCTTC.

The chain couples TRBV7-8 to TRBJ2-7; D possibly corresponds to TRBD2 (6 bases). The CDR3 is made up of 14 amino acids. V lost 5 bases and J 1 base, leaving 12 bases between the germline ends. Germline V CDR1 and CDR2: SGHVS, FQNEAQ. CDR3 coding DNA: TGTGCCAGCAGCCCGACCGGGAGATCCTACGAGCAGTACTTC. It is translated as CASSPTGRSYEQYF.

The chain uses TRBV7-2 and TRBJ2-7; D perhaps matches TRBD2 (6 bases). V was cut by 6 bases and J by 3 bases, with 12 bases left in between. Germline loops: CDR1 SGHTA, CDR2 FQGNSA. The CDR3 extends over 13 amino acids. This CDR3 reads CASSQGTFYEQYF. CDR3 DNA sequence: TGTGCCAGCAGTCAAGGGACTTTCTACGAGCAGTACTTC.

CDR3 DNA sequence: TGCGCCAGCAGCTCCGGGACGGCGGTTTCCTACGAGCAGTACTTC. This translates into CASSSGTAVSYEQYF. The V call is TRBV5-1, the J call TRBJ2-7, with D perhaps given as TRBD1 or TRBD2 (5 bases each). With 3 bases removed from V and 1 base from J, the gap between germline ends came to 14 bases. This CDR3 has 15 amino acids. Germline V gene data show CDR1 as SGHRS and CDR2 as YFSETQ.

The rearrangement joins TRBV5-4 to TRBJ1-1; D is unresolved. V shed 0 bases and J shed 6 bases, with 12 bases lying between them. This CDR3 is built from 14 residues. The germline gives CDR1 SGHNT, CDR2 YYREEE (reference sequence). The CDR3 is CASSLEMYSAEAFF. The CDR3 DNA is TGTGCCAGCAGCTTGGAAATGTATAGCGCTGAAGCTTTCTTT.

The chain uses TRBV19 and TRBJ1-2; D is perhaps TRBD1 (5 bases). The germline gives CDR1 LNHDA, CDR2 SQIVND (reference sequence). The CDR3 totals 12 residues. V shed 10 bases and J shed 4 bases, with 13 bases lying between them. CDR3 amino acids: CATKKGSYGYTF. In DNA form, the CDR3 reads TGTGCCACCAAAAAGGGGAGCTATGGCTACACCTTC.

This clone was picked up one time. The rearrangement uses TRBV6-6 and TRBJ1-4, with TRBD1 identical over 9 bases. This CDR3 has 15 residues. CDR1 and CDR2 (germline): MNHNY, SVGAGI (reference sequence). V lost 5 bases and J lost 11; bases outside the gene matches: 12. The chain's CDR3 is CASSIEGTGIRKLFF. CDR3 nucleotides: TGTGCCAGCAGTATCGAAGGGACAGGGATTCGGAAACTGTTTTTT.

The V gene is TRBV5-4, the J gene TRBJ2-5; maybe TRBD1 (5 bases). CDR3 size: 14 residues. The V end was cut by 4 bases, the J end by 5 bases, with 15 bases between. The germline V gene encodes CDR1 SGHNT and CDR2 YYREEE (reference sequence). The CDR3 DNA is TGTGCCAGCAGCCTAACAGGTCCAGGGGAGACCCAGTACTTC. It specifies CASSLTGPGETQYF.

The CDR3 reads CASSLVLGVYEKLFF. The CDR3 DNA is TGTGCCAGCAGTTTAGTACTCGGGGTGTATGAAAAACTGTTTTTT. The genes are TRBV28 and TRBJ1-4, with no clear D. This CDR3 has 15 amino acids. Trimming removed 2 bases from V and 6 bases from J, with 13 bases in between. CDR1 is MDHEN and CDR2 is SYDVKM in the germline V gene.

This sequence joins TRBV5-1 and TRBJ2-7; D perhaps matches TRBD2 (5 bases). This CDR3 is built from 12 residues. Germline assignment: CDR1 SGHRS and CDR2 YFSETQ. Trimming took 0 bases from V and 6 from J, leaving 7 bases between them. CDR3 DNA sequence: TGCGCCAGCAGCTTGGACGAGGGCGAGCAGTACTTC. It specifies CASSLDEGEQYF. The complete variable domain, with remaining parts taken from reference TRBV5-1 and TRBJ2-7, reads KAGVTQTPRYLIKTRGQQVTLSCSPISGHRSVSWYQQTPGQGLQFLFEYFSETQRNKGNFPGRFSGRQFSNSRSEMNVSTLELGDSALYLCASSLDEGEQYFGPGTRLTVT.

This clone showed up just once. The chain links TRBV14 to TRBJ1-5; 9 bases are a match to TRBD1. The V segment lost 3 bases and the J segment 7 bases; nucleotides outside the gene matches: 1. Germline assignment: CDR1 SGHDN and CDR2 FVKESK. This CDR3 region has 13 residues. The CDR3 spells CASSQDRGQPQHF. The CDR3 coding sequence is TGTGCCAGCAGCCAGGACAGGGGACAGCCCCAGCATTTT.

This chain joins TRBV7-3 and TRBJ2-1, with D possibly being TRBD1 or TRBD2 (6 bases each). The CDR3 consists of 14 residues. Trimming left V 2 bases short and J 5 bases short, with 10 bases between. The V gene's germline CDR1 is SGHTA and CDR2 FQGTGA. This CDR3 is CASSLGGPNNEQFF. CDR3 bases: TGTGCCAGCAGCTTAGGGGGGCCAAACAATGAGCAGTTCTTC.

This chain uses TRBV7-2 with TRBJ1-4; a weak D match, TRBD1 (5 bases). The V end lost 1 base, the J end lost 2 bases, and 20 bases lay between the germline ends. Germline V lookup: CDR1 SGHTA, CDR2 FQGNSA. The CDR3 runs to 19 residues. Here the CDR3 DNA reads TGTGCCAGCAGCTTAGGGCGCTTGGGGCCCGGGGGGACTAATGAAAAACTGTTTTTT. Translation: CASSLGRLGPGGTNEKLFF.